This is a list of T cell receptor beta chains from one sample in a study of naive and memory T cell subsets. One entry per CDR3 protein, called by TCRdb with MiXCR from the UMI-ligation and nested PCR reads. The data contain some 82,000 distinct CDR3 sequences, around 11% of them seen just once; the ten biggest clones take up about 0.14%. What was sequenced was naive CD4+ T cells from blood. The receptors originated from a human donor in good health. CDR3s include the opening cysteine and the closing phenylalanine or tryptophan. The order of the fields is V gene, J gene, D gene, CDR3 protein. D genes are given only for firm matches.

V gene: TRBV12-3/TRBV12-4
J gene: TRBJ2-3
D gene: TRBD2
CDR3 protein: CATLGATTLAGGGTDTQYF

V gene: TRBV19
J gene: TRBJ2-1
D gene: TRBD1
CDR3 protein: CASSKGDRVRANEQFF

V gene: TRBV7-2
J gene: TRBJ1-1
D gene: NA
CDR3 protein: CASSLWSKPLRTEAFF

V gene: TRBV6-2/TRBV6-3
J gene: TRBJ1-5
D gene: TRBD1
CDR3 protein: CASSMTGEQPQHF

V gene: TRBV2
J gene: TRBJ2-1
D gene: NA
CDR3 protein: CASSGTEYNEQFF

V gene: TRBV18
J gene: TRBJ2-1
D gene: NA
CDR3 protein: CASSLIQGAKWNEQFF

V gene: TRBV7-2
J gene: TRBJ2-7
D gene: NA
CDR3 protein: CASSLLRTYEQYF

V gene: TRBV14
J gene: TRBJ2-3
D gene: TRBD1
CDR3 protein: CASGQGNTQYF

V gene: TRBV7-2
J gene: TRBJ1-5
D gene: NA
CDR3 protein: CASSFGRANNQPQHF

V gene: TRBV19
J gene: TRBJ2-3
D gene: NA
CDR3 protein: CASSIRTGSTDTQYF

V gene: TRBV3-1
J gene: TRBJ1-1
D gene: NA
CDR3 protein: CASSQFRGNTEAFF

V gene: TRBV9
J gene: TRBJ1-1
D gene: NA
CDR3 protein: CASSPRQVYMNTEAFF

V gene: TRBV25-1
J gene: TRBJ2-4
D gene: TRBD1
CDR3 protein: CASAGTGGLAKNIQYF

V gene: TRBV20-1
J gene: TRBJ1-1
D gene: TRBD1
CDR3 protein: CSAGQGMNTEAFF

V gene: TRBV24-1
J gene: TRBJ2-2
D gene: NA
CDR3 protein: CATSDSTGPIKGTGELFF

V gene: TRBV20-1
J gene: TRBJ2-7
D gene: TRBD2
CDR3 protein: CSAGLAGDEQYF

V gene: TRBV11-2
J gene: TRBJ2-2
D gene: TRBD2
CDR3 protein: CASKKLGGANTGELFF

V gene: TRBV6-2/TRBV6-3
J gene: TRBJ1-5
D gene: NA
CDR3 protein: CASSRGGDLVAQHF

V gene: TRBV27
J gene: TRBJ2-7
D gene: NA
CDR3 protein: CASSTRDTSSYEQYF

V gene: TRBV12-3/TRBV12-4
J gene: TRBJ1-1
D gene: NA
CDR3 protein: CASSLRQLNTEAFF

V gene: TRBV2
J gene: TRBJ2-2
D gene: TRBD1
CDR3 protein: CASSEIPDRVSTGELFF

V gene: TRBV20-1
J gene: TRBJ2-4
D gene: TRBD2
CDR3 protein: CSASNLAGGRWTKNIQYF

V gene: TRBV6-2/TRBV6-3
J gene: TRBJ2-7
D gene: NA
CDR3 protein: CASSYKGLGYEQYF

V gene: TRBV29-1
J gene: TRBJ2-7
D gene: NA
CDR3 protein: CSVEVFRLGQSYEQYF

V gene: TRBV14
J gene: TRBJ1-2
D gene: NA
CDR3 protein: CASSLEIFYGYTF

V gene: TRBV3-1
J gene: TRBJ2-1
D gene: NA
CDR3 protein: CASSQGAEQFF

V gene: TRBV18
J gene: TRBJ2-2
D gene: NA
CDR3 protein: CASSVDGNTGELFF

V gene: TRBV6-2/TRBV6-3
J gene: TRBJ1-1
D gene: TRBD1
CDR3 protein: CASSAGDREVTEAFF

V gene: TRBV6-6
J gene: TRBJ2-1
D gene: TRBD2
CDR3 protein: CASSWGGGVEQFF

V gene: TRBV18
J gene: TRBJ1-1
D gene: NA
CDR3 protein: CASSPLIQGGTEAFF

V gene: TRBV18
J gene: TRBJ2-5
D gene: NA
CDR3 protein: CASSPRQVQETQYF

V gene: TRBV7-2
J gene: TRBJ2-1
D gene: NA
CDR3 protein: CASSLLSTENNEQFF

V gene: TRBV5-1
J gene: TRBJ1-6
D gene: TRBD1
CDR3 protein: CASRGDRVDSPLHF

V gene: TRBV29-1
J gene: TRBJ1-4
D gene: NA
CDR3 protein: CSAMDSSGEKLFF

V gene: TRBV20-1
J gene: TRBJ2-7
D gene: TRBD1
CDR3 protein: CSAPRGQGHEQYF

V gene: TRBV6-6
J gene: TRBJ1-5
D gene: NA
CDR3 protein: CASTSRPRGPQHF

V gene: TRBV3-1
J gene: TRBJ1-5
D gene: NA
CDR3 protein: CASSQTGSSNQPQHF

V gene: TRBV7-8
J gene: TRBJ1-1
D gene: TRBD1
CDR3 protein: CASSLGQGNRDTEAFF

V gene: TRBV18
J gene: TRBJ1-1
D gene: NA
CDR3 protein: CASSPRDTEAFF

V gene: TRBV12-3/TRBV12-4
J gene: TRBJ2-2
D gene: TRBD2
CDR3 protein: CASSSGGTGELFF

V gene: TRBV7-9
J gene: TRBJ1-6
D gene: TRBD1
CDR3 protein: CASSYTGGENSPLHF

V gene: TRBV4-2
J gene: TRBJ2-7
D gene: NA
CDR3 protein: CASSQGYIFDYEQYF

V gene: TRBV13
J gene: TRBJ1-4
D gene: NA
CDR3 protein: CASSLGVTANEKLFF